Following are 10 T cell receptor beta chains from one sample sequenced in a study of technical replicates of blood from several donors. TCRdb's copy holds only in-frame clones and misses some; the assay was immunoSEQ multiplex PCR. The repertoire holds roughly 70,000 clones, approximately 89% seen once, with roughly 4.3% in the top ten. Sample: PBMCs. These receptors came from a human donor in good health. Some clones in this sample may be carry-over from other donors' samples.

The CDR3 reads CASSLFNTPGEQYF. The CDR3 nucleotides read TGTGCCAGCAGCTTATTCAATACTCCCGGCGAGCAGTACTTC. V is TRBV7-2 and J is TRBJ2-7; D gene uncertain. Germline lookup yields CDR1 SGHTA and CDR2 FQGNSA. The CDR3 sequence is 14 residues long. Trimming left V 2 bases short and J 6 bases short, with 14 bases between. The variable domain in full, completed from reference TRBV7-2 and TRBJ2-7, reads GAGVSQSPSNKVTEKGKDVELRCDPISGHTALYWYRQSLGQGLEFLIYFQGNSAPDKSGLPSDRFSAERTGGSVSTLTIQRTQQEDSAVYLCASSLFNTPGEQYFGPGTRLTVT.

The chain recombines TRBV13 with TRBJ1-4; D may be TRBD1 (6 bases). Germline values: CDR1 PRHDT, CDR2 FYEKMQ (reference sequence). This CDR3 comprises 16 residues. Trimming left V 1 base short and J 2 bases short, with 11 bases between. The CDR3 DNA is TGTGCCAGCAGCTTAGAGGGGGAGACCACTAATGAAAAACTGTTTTTT. The encoded protein is CASSLEGETTNEKLFF.

J is TRBJ2-3 and V is TRBV25-1, with TRBD2 matching 10 bases. V lost 5 bases, J lost 6 bases, and 8 bases stayed unmatched. The CDR3 loop spans 15 amino acids. Germline V gives CDR1 MGHDK, CDR2 SYGVNS. The CDR3 is CASSWLAGVPDTQYF. The CDR3 DNA sequence: TGTGCCAGCAGTTGGCTAGCGGGAGTTCCGGATACGCAGTATTTT.

The chain joins TRBV5-1 to TRBJ2-4; D is perhaps TRBD1 (6 bases). Per the germline V gene, CDR1 is SGHRS and CDR2 is YFSETQ. V lost 4 bases, J lost 3 bases, and 14 bases lay in between. There are 15 residues in the CDR3. CDR3 nucleotide sequence: TGCGCCAGCAGCCCGAAGGGGGTGGTCAAAAACATTCAGTACTTC. Its translation: CASSPKGVVKNIQYF.

The CDR3 is CASSYLQGVNTEAFF. Written as DNA, the CDR3 is TGTGCCAGCAGTTACCTACAGGGGGTGAACACTGAAGCTTTCTTT. This chain connects TRBV6-6 to TRBJ1-1, with 8 nucleotides matching TRBD1. Germline V gene sequence: CDR1 MNHNY, CDR2 SVGAGI (reference sequence). CDR3 length equals 15 residues. The V and J ends lost 2 bases and 0 bases, in that order; junction bases with no gene match: 2.

This CDR3 is CASSWGTGVYTF. The CDR3 nucleotides are TGTGCCAGCAGCTGGGGGACAGGGGTCTACACCTTC. V gene TRBV7-9 combines with J gene TRBJ1-2; 10 bases map to TRBD1. This CDR3 region has 12 residues. V lost 4 bases, J lost 10 bases, and 3 bases stayed unmatched. Germline V gene sequence: CDR1 SEHNR, CDR2 FQNEAQ (reference sequence). Complete variable domain (other parts from reference TRBV7-9 and TRBJ1-2): DTGVSQNPRHKITKRGQNVTFRCDPISEHNRLYWYRQTLGQGPEFLTYFQNEAQLEKSRLLSDRFSAERPKGSFSTLEIQRTEQGDSAMYLCASSWGTGVYTFGSGTRLTVV.

J is TRBJ2-1 and V is TRBV19, with D possibly TRBD2 on 6 matching bases. This CDR3 contains 15 residues. V was shortened by 7 bases and J by 0 bases, with 13 bases between the two germline ends. Germline lookup yields CDR1 LNHDA and CDR2 SQIVND (reference sequence). The CDR3 nucleotides are TGTGCCAGTATGGAGGGACTGGCCTCCTACAATGAGCAGTTCTTC. Its translation is CASMEGLASYNEQFF.

The rearrangement joins TRBV21-1 to TRBJ2-1; TRBD2 reflects the table's D call only, with no check against the DNA. TRBV21-1 corresponds to a pseudogene. The CDR3 length is 14 residues. The CDR3 DNA reads TGTGCCAGCAGTAAAAGGAGGGTTCGCAATGAGCAGTTCTTC. Its translation: CASSKRRVRNEQFF.

The V and J genes are TRBV7-8 and TRBJ2-1, with 7 bases that match TRBD1. The CDR3 totals 12 residues. Germline loops: CDR1 SGHVS, CDR2 FQNEAQ. With V trimmed by 1 base and J by 13 bases, 4 bases remained unmatched. The CDR3 region is CASSLVGTAQFF. The CDR3 coding sequence is TGTGCCAGCAGCTTAGTTGGGACAGCCCAGTTCTTC.

The gene calls are TRBV19 and TRBJ1-3; no clear D. This CDR3 has 13 amino acids. Germline V gene lookup returns CDR1 LNHDA and CDR2 SQIVND (reference sequence). The V and J ends lost 0 bases and 3 bases respectively, with 3 bases between them. CDR3 nucleotide sequence: TGTGCCAGTAGTATAGACGTTGGAAACACCATATATTTT. This codes for CASSIDVGNTIYF. Together with reference TRBV19 and TRBJ1-3, the CDR3 gives the full variable domain: DGGITQSPKYLFRKEGQNVTLSCEQNLNHDAMYWYRQDPGQGLRLIYYSQIVNDFQKGDIAEGYSVSREKKESFPLTVTSAQKNPTAFYLCASSIDVGNTIYFGEGSWLTVV.